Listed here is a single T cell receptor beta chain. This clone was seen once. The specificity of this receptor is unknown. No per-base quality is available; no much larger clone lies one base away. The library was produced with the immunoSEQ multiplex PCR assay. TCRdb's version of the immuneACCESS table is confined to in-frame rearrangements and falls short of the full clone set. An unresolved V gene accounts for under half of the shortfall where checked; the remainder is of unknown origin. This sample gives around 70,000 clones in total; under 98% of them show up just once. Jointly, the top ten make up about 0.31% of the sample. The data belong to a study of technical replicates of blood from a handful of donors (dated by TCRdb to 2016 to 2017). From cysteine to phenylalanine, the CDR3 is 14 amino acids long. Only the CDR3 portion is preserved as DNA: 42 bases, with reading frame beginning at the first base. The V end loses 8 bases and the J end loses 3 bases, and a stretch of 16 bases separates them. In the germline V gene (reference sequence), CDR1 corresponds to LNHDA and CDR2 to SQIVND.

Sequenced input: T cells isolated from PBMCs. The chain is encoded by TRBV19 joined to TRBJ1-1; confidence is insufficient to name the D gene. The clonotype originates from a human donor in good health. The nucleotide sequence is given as TGTGCCAGTTCCTTCGGACTTCGTTACACTGAAGCTTTCTTT. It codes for CASSFGLRYTEAFF.